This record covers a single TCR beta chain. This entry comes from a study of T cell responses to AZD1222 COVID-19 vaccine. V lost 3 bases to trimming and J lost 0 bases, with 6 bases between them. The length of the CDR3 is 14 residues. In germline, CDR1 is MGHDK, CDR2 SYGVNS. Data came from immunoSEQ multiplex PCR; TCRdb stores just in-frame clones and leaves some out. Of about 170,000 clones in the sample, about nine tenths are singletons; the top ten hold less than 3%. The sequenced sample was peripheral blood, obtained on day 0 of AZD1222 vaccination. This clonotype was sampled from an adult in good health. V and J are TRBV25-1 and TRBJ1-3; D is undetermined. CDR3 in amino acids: CASSEVTSGNTIYF. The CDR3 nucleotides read TGTGCCAGCAGTGAGGTAACCTCTGGAAACACCATATATTTT.